This T cell receptor (beta chain) was recovered during a study of shared clonotypes between healthy human individuals. Study context: CD4 naive and CD4 memory each took three plates per donor, while CD8 naive took two and CD8 memory one.

This clone was counted between two and nine times. Clones were sequenced by immunoSEQ multiplex PCR, and TCRdb holds only the in-frame ones, with some missing. The sample includes over a million clones, about 75% of them seen just once. Everyone who donated was a Caucasian adult who lived in Nashville, Tennessee. Splitting the CD4+ cells yielded a CD45RA+ naive subset and a CD45RA-negative memory subset. CDR3 size: 15 residues. V shed 1 base and J shed 0 bases, with 9 bases lying between them. CDR1 is MNHEY and CDR2 is SMNVEV in the germline V gene (reference sequence). Input material: memory CD4+ T cells sorted from blood. As to subset: CD45RA-negative fraction. The genes are TRBV27 and TRBJ1-1; D is uncertain. The receptor's source is a young man in good health. The CDR3 nucleotides are TGTGCCAGCAGTTTATTGGGCAGTATGAACACTGAAGCTTTCTTT. Amino acids: CASSLLGSMNTEAFF.